Sequencing of this TCR beta chain was carried out in a study of blood T cell repertoires in COVID-19. Profiled with immunoSEQ multiplex PCR; TCRdb holds only in-frame clones, not every one. This table holds roughly 250,000 clones, approximately 82% found once. The germline CDR1 and CDR2 sequences are SQVTM and ANQGSEA. Trimming shortened V by 7 bases and J by 11 bases, and 18 bases separated the two germline ends. This CDR3 region has 12 residues. The source of this sequence is an elderly woman with active or convalescent COVID-19. The chain links TRBV29-1 to TRBJ2-1, with D possibly TRBD2 on 6 matching bases. Material: peripheral blood. The DNA of the CDR3 is TGCAGCGCCGGGACTCTGGATTTCAAGCAGTTCTTC. Its protein is CSAGTLDFKQFF.